These T cell receptor beta chains were read from a single sample in a study of blood T cell repertoires in COVID-19. Here immunoSEQ multiplex PCR was the method, and the copy in TCRdb shows in-frame clones only, minus some. The sample contains 40,000 to 50,000 clones, about 89% of which appear only once. Specimen: peripheral blood. The receptor source for this set is a human donor in a cohort sampled during active COVID-19. CDR3s include the opening cysteine and the closing phenylalanine or tryptophan. The D gene is left open where the match is weak. Clone size is shown for a subset of rows, as once, few, many or a class of expanded clone.

D gene	clone size	CDR3 length	V gene	J gene	CDR3 DNA	CDR3 protein
TRBD2	NA	16	TRBV27	TRBJ2-7	TGTGCCAGCAGTCCCTCTAGCGGGATACACGTCGACGAGCAGTACTTC	CASSPSSGIHVDEQYF
NA	NA	12	TRBV29-1	TRBJ1-3	TGCAGCTACCGGGGGGGAGGAAACACCATATATTTT	CSYRGGGNTIYF
TRBD2	few	14	TRBV29-1	TRBJ2-1	TGCAGCGTTGATTTTCAGCGGGGGGGGGATGAGCAGTTCTTC	CSVDFQRGGDEQFF
NA	NA	13	TRBV15	TRBJ2-1	TGTGCCACCTCTGAGACAGGCCGTCGTGAGCAGTTCTTC	CATSETGRREQFF
NA	once	15	TRBV6-5	TRBJ2-7	TGTGCCAGCAGAGAGGTAGCGGCGTTACAATACGAGCAGTACTTC	CASREVAALQYEQYF
NA	NA	12	TRBV19	TRBJ1-6	TGTGCCAGTAGTACGTGGGAGGCCAACCTCCACTTT	CASSTWEANLHF
NA	NA	15	TRBV9	TRBJ2-1	TGTGCCAGCAGCGTAGAAGACAGCTCCTACAATGAGCAGTTCTTC	CASSVEDSSYNEQFF
NA	NA	14	TRBV6-5	TRBJ1-3	TGTGCCAGCAGCGACAGTGTCTCTGGAAACACCATATATTTT	CASSDSVSGNTIYF
NA	few	13	TRBV11-2	TRBJ2-7	TGTGCCAGCAGCTTTGGCCTCCTTGACGAGCAGTACTTC	CASSFGLLDEQYF
NA	NA	16	TRBV27	TRBJ1-6	TGTGCCAGCAGTCCCCCCCCTGGGGGAGGATATTCACCCCTCCACTTT	CASSPPPGGGYSPLHF
TRBD2	NA	16	TRBV7-9	TRBJ2-1	TGTGCCAGCAGCCCCACGAGCGGGAGCTACGGGAATGAGCAGTTCTTC	CASSPTSGSYGNEQFF
NA	NA	15	TRBV11-2	TRBJ1-3	TGTGCCAGCAGCCCTACTATAACCTCTGGAAACACCATATATTTT	CASSPTITSGNTIYF
NA	NA	15	TRBV6-5	TRBJ1-2	TGTGCCAGCAGTTACTCAGGGCAGGGTAACTATGGCTACACCTTC	CASSYSGQGNYGYTF
TRBD2	NA	16	TRBV25-1	TRBJ2-7	TGTGCCAGCAGTCCCCGACTAGCGGGAGCTTCCTACGAGCAGTACTTC	CASSPRLAGASYEQYF
TRBD2	NA	15	TRBV2	TRBJ2-3	TGTGCCAGCATGTGGACTAGCTCCCTCCCAGATACGCAGTATTTT	CASMWTSSLPDTQYF
NA	NA	15	TRBV5-5	TRBJ2-5	TGTGCCAGCAGCCTCTGGGACGCCGGGGGAGAGACCCAGTACTTC	CASSLWDAGGETQYF
NA	NA	12	TRBV12-3/TRBV12-4	TRBJ1-6	TGTGCCAGCAGTTTCAGTAATTCACCCCTCCACTTT	CASSFSNSPLHF
NA	NA	12	TRBV10-1	TRBJ2-3	TGCGCCAGCAGTGACGGGCAGGGGACGCAGTATTTT	CASSDGQGTQYF
NA	NA	15	TRBV13	TRBJ1-1	TGTGCCAGCAGCTACGGACACGAATGGAACACTGAAGCTTTCTTT	CASSYGHEWNTEAFF
TRBD1	NA	14	TRBV11-2	TRBJ2-7	TGTGCCAGCAGCCGCGGACAGGGGTCCTACGAGCAGTACTTC	CASSRGQGSYEQYF
NA	NA	14	TRBV18	TRBJ1-2	TGTGCCAGCTCACCAAGACAGGCTAACTATGGCTACACCTTC	CASSPRQANYGYTF
NA	NA	15	TRBV9	TRBJ2-5	TGTGCCAGCACCGGGAAAGGGCAAGACCAAGAGACCCAGTACTTC	CASTGKGQDQETQYF
TRBD2	NA	14	TRBV10-1	TRBJ2-7	TGCGCCAGCAGTGAGTTAGCGGGGTCCCACGAGCAGTACTTC	CASSELAGSHEQYF
NA	NA	13	TRBV6-1	TRBJ2-1	TGTGCCAGCAGTGATGTGCGCGCGGATGAGCAGTTCTTC	CASSDVRADEQFF
NA	few	14	TRBV5-5	TRBJ1-6	TGTGCCAGCAACCCAGAGGGAAGTAATTCACCCCTCCACTTT	CASNPEGSNSPLHF
TRBD1	NA	15	TRBV6-1	TRBJ2-7	TGTGCCAGCAGTGAGAGGACAGGGGGGGGCTACGAGCAGTACTTC	CASSERTGGGYEQYF
TRBD2	once	15	TRBV11-2	TRBJ2-1	TGTGCCAGCAGCTTAGGACTAGCGGAGGGGGATGAGCAGTTCTTC	CASSLGLAEGDEQFF
TRBD2	NA	11	TRBV20-1	TRBJ2-5	TGCAGTGCCGCGGGGGAAGAGACCCAGTACTTC	CSAAGEETQYF
TRBD2	NA	14	TRBV2	TRBJ2-1	TGTGCCAGCAGACTAGCGGGATTTTACAATGAGCAGTTCTTC	CASRLAGFYNEQFF
NA	NA	14	TRBV2	TRBJ1-6	TGTGCCAGCAAAAACAGGGACTATAATTCACCCCTCCACTTT	CASKNRDYNSPLHF
NA	NA	16	TRBV27	TRBJ1-6	TGTGCCAGCAGCTCCACAGGGTTTCCCTATAATTCACCCCTCCACTTT	CASSSTGFPYNSPLHF
NA	NA	14	TRBV9	TRBJ1-1	TGTGCCAGCAGCGTAGAACACAGGGACACTGAAGCTTTCTTT	CASSVEHRDTEAFF
NA	NA	15	TRBV9	TRBJ2-3	TGTGCCAGCAGCGTAGAGGCGGGGAGCACAGATACGCAGTATTTT	CASSVEAGSTDTQYF
NA	NA	14	TRBV10-3	TRBJ1-4	TGTGCCCTCATTCGGGCGGGGGGGCAAGAAAAACTGTTTTTT	CALIRAGGQEKLFF
NA	NA	14	TRBV19	TRBJ1-1	TGTGCCAGTAGTATAGGCAACCCACGGGATGAAGCTTTCTTT	CASSIGNPRDEAFF
NA	NA	15	TRBV7-3	TRBJ2-3	TGTGCCAGCAGCCGTAGCGGGATCAGGGGGGATACGCAGTATTTT	CASSRSGIRGDTQYF
TRBD2	once	15	TRBV28	TRBJ2-3	TGTGCCAGCAGTTTAGGAACTAGCGAGACAGATACGCAGTATTTT	CASSLGTSETDTQYF
TRBD1	NA	15	TRBV19	TRBJ1-5	TGTGCCAGTAGTACTGGGACAGGAAGAAATCAGCCCCAGCATTTT	CASSTGTGRNQPQHF
TRBD2	NA	16	TRBV27	TRBJ2-3	TGTGCCAGCCGACCGTGGCGGGGGGGAATTCCAGATACGCAGTATTTT	CASRPWRGGIPDTQYF
NA	NA	17	TRBV11-2	TRBJ2-7	TGTGCCAGCAGCTTAGCCGGAACCCAGGGGCAGGCCTACGAGCAGTACTTC	CASSLAGTQGQAYEQYF
NA	few	14	TRBV6-1	TRBJ1-1	TGTGCCAGCAGTGAAGAGGACACCCACACTGAAGCTTTCTTT	CASSEEDTHTEAFF
NA	NA	14	TRBV5-4	TRBJ1-1	TGTGCCAGCAGCTTGTCAGCGGTGAACACTGAAGCTTTCTTT	CASSLSAVNTEAFF
NA	NA	13	TRBV18	TRBJ1-2	TGTGCCAGCTCCCCAGACAGTAACTATGGCTACACCTTC	CASSPDSNYGYTF
TRBD1	NA	17	TRBV4-1	TRBJ2-2	TGCGCCAGCAGCCAAGCTGCCGGGACAGGGAACCCCGGGGAGCTGTTTTTT	CASSQAAGTGNPGELFF
NA	once	14	TRBV27	TRBJ1-1	TGTGCCAGCAGCGCGGGCGGGGTGGGAACTGAAGCTTTCTTT	CASSAGGVGTEAFF
NA	NA	15	TRBV6-5	TRBJ1-2	TGTGCCAGCAGTTACTCAGCGGTCGGTAACTATGGCTACACCTTC	CASSYSAVGNYGYTF
NA	NA	14	TRBV7-2	TRBJ1-6	TGTGCCAGCAGCTTAGGGACAGAAAATTCACCCCTCCACTTT	CASSLGTENSPLHF
TRBD2	NA	16	TRBV7-6	TRBJ2-1	TGTGCCAGCAGCTTAGCGGTAGCGGGGGGGGGTAATGAGCAGTTCTTC	CASSLAVAGGGNEQFF
TRBD2	NA	17	TRBV4-1	TRBJ2-3	TGCGCCAGCAGCCAAGATGGATCGGGGGGGCTTATAGATACGCAGTATTTT	CASSQDGSGGLIDTQYF